This passage covers 31 T cell receptor beta chains from one sample sequenced in a study of CD8 T cells in Susac syndrome. RNA amounts of about 0.5 to 1 ug underwent reverse transcription with random hexamers. In TCRdb, the immunoSEQ multiplex PCR reads were re-called with MiXCR into one record per CDR3 protein. The sample yields 150,000 to 190,000 distinct CDR3 sequences, 90% to 95% seen once. Sequencing input: CD8+ T cells from PBMCs. Every receptor here comes from a human donor with multiple sclerosis.

V usage is TRBV20-1 and J usage is TRBJ2-7, with D possibly TRBD1 on 6 matching bases. CDR1 and CDR2 (germline): DFQATT, SNEGSKA (reference sequence). This CDR3 is 15 amino acids long. The ends were cut back, 3 bases at V and 0 bases at J, with 15 bases in the middle. CDR3 protein: CSARARTGSSYEQYF. The CDR3 DNA follows: TGCAGTGCTAGGGCTAGAACAGGGAGCTCCTACGAGCAGTACTTC.

In its sample, this clonotype was seen once. The V gene is TRBV25-1, the J gene TRBJ1-2; 7 bases are a match to TRBD1. The CDR3 has 15 residues. The V segment lost 1 base and the J segment 4 bases; nucleotides outside the gene matches: 6. Germline lookup yields CDR1 MGHDK and CDR2 SYGVNS. CDR3 loop: CASSESITGAYGYTF. The CDR3 nucleotides read TGTGCCAGCAGTGAATCAATAACAGGGGCCTATGGCTACACCTTC.

The chain combines TRBV10-3 with TRBJ2-7, with 8 nucleotides matching TRBD1. Per the germline V gene, CDR1 is ENHRY and CDR2 is SYGVKD. The CDR3 runs to 13 residues. With 6 bases clipped from V and 2 bases from J, the junction kept 3 bases outside the gene matches. As DNA, the CDR3 is TGTGCCATCAGCGAGACAGGGGCCTACGAGCAGTACTTC. Amino acids: CAISETGAYEQYF.

V gene TRBV15 combines with J gene TRBJ2-4; TRBD2 is a possible D gene (6 bases). CDR1 is LNHNV, CDR2 YYDKDF, per germline (reference sequence). There are 18 residues in the CDR3. With 5 bases removed from V and 0 bases from J, the gap between germline ends came to 20 bases. In DNA form, the CDR3 reads TGTGCCACCAGCCCCTATATAGAACCGGGACTAGCCAAAAACATTCAGTACTTC. The encoded protein is CATSPYIEPGLAKNIQYF.

The rearrangement uses TRBV6-2 or TRBV6-3 and TRBJ2-1; D remains ambiguous. Germline CDR1 MNHEY, CDR2 SVGEGT. Deletions cut 9 bases from V and 5 bases from J, with 5 bases between. This CDR3 contains 10 residues. The CDR3 loop reads CARTDNEQFF. DNA for the CDR3: TGTGCCAGGACGGACAATGAGCAGTTCTTC.

The chain links TRBV7-9 to TRBJ2-7; no clear D. Germline lookup yields CDR1 SEHNR and CDR2 FQNEAQ (reference sequence). This CDR3 spans 15 amino acids. Trimming cost V 0 bases and J 5 bases, with 14 bases left between them. CDR3 sequence reads: CASSLAGQNSHEQYF. The CDR3, as DNA: TGTGCCAGCAGCTTAGCTGGTCAGAACAGTCACGAGCAGTACTTC.

The chain recombines TRBV7-8 with TRBJ2-7, with 9 positions matching TRBD1. Germline CDR1 reads SGHVS; CDR2 reads FQNEAQ. Trimming took 4 bases from V and 6 from J; bases not matched to a gene: 13. The CDR3 consists of 16 residues. The CDR3 loop reads CASSSPSSGTGSEQYF. As DNA, the CDR3 is TGTGCCAGCAGCTCCCCTTCATCAGGGACAGGGTCCGAGCAGTACTTC.

The V gene is TRBV30, the J gene TRBJ1-6; 7 nucleotides line up with TRBD1. Per the germline V gene, CDR1 is GTSNPN and CDR2 is SVGIG (reference sequence). This CDR3 comprises 14 residues. J gave up 7 bases and V 5 bases, and 8 bases lay outside the gene matches. The CDR3 DNA reads TGTGCCTGGGGCGAGGACAGGCTCAATTCACCCCTCCACTTT. Translating gives CAWGEDRLNSPLHF.

The rearrangement uses TRBV12-3 or TRBV12-4 and TRBJ2-7, with D possibly TRBD1 on 5 matching bases. V was cut by 5 bases and J by 0 bases, with 11 bases left in between. The CDR3 extends over 14 amino acids. CDR3 in amino acids: CASSPRQNSYEQYF. The CDR3 DNA reads as TGTGCCAGCAGTCCGAGACAGAACTCCTACGAGCAGTACTTC.

This sequence joins TRBV4-3 and TRBJ2-2; D is ambiguous. V was pared by 0 bases and J by 4 bases, with 9 bases between. Per the germline V gene, CDR1 is LGHNA and CDR2 is YSLEER. The CDR3 has 15 amino acids. The CDR3, as DNA: TGCGCCAGCAGCCAAGATTCCGCCACCACCGGGGAGCTGTTTTTT. This encodes CASSQDSATTGELFF.

The chain links TRBV6-5 to TRBJ2-3; possibly TRBD2 for D (7 bases). V was clipped by 0 bases and J by 0 bases, with 10 bases between them. The CDR3 loop spans 16 amino acids. Germline CDR1 and CDR2: MNHEY and SVGAGI. The CDR3 nucleotides read TGTGCCAGCAGTTACTCCGCGGGGGCCAGCACAGATACGCAGTATTTT. Translated, it gives CASSYSAGASTDTQYF.

The chain carries TRBV3-1 and TRBJ2-2; tentatively, D is TRBD1 or TRBD2 (7 bases each). V lost 1 base and J lost 0, with 12 bases in between. Per the germline V gene, CDR1 is LGHDT and CDR2 is YNNKEL (reference sequence). This CDR3 has 17 residues. Here the CDR3 DNA reads TGTGCCAGCAGCCAAGCAGGGGGGGAGCCGAACACCGGGGAGCTGTTTTTT. Amino acids: CASSQAGGEPNTGELFF.

The V and J genes are TRBV15 and TRBJ2-1, with 7 nucleotides matching TRBD2. This CDR3 is built from 17 residues. Per germline, CDR1 LNHNV and CDR2 YYDKDF (reference sequence). J gave up 7 bases and V 1 base, and 13 bases lay outside the gene matches. CDR3 sequence reads: CATSRGVRTRASNEQFF. CDR3 DNA sequence: TGTGCCACCAGCAGAGGCGTCAGGACTAGGGCCTCTAATGAGCAGTTCTTC.

The CDR3 sequence: CASSQDTGGETQYF. For the CDR3, the DNA is TGTGCCAGCAGCCAAGATACAGGTGGGGAGACCCAGTACTTC. The genes are TRBV3-1 and TRBJ2-5, with D possibly being TRBD1 (5 bases). CDR1 is LGHDT and CDR2 is YNNKEL in the germline V gene (reference sequence). The CDR3 consists of 14 residues. The V and J ends lost 0 bases and 5 bases respectively, with 10 bases between them.

CDR3 nucleotides: TGTGCCTGGAGTGTTGGGATGGGGCTACAAAATGAAAAACTGTTTTTT. Encoded protein: CAWSVGMGLQNEKLFF. The chain uses TRBV30 and TRBJ1-4; the D gene is possibly TRBD1 (5 bases). Trimming cost V 0 bases and J 5 bases, with 16 bases left between them. CDR3 length: 16 residues. The germline gives CDR1 GTSNPN, CDR2 SVGIG (reference sequence).

The chain carries TRBV27 and TRBJ1-1, with D possibly TRBD1 on 5 matching bases. This CDR3 has 14 amino acids. Trimming cost V 5 bases and J 2 bases, with 12 bases left between them. The germline V gene encodes CDR1 MNHEY and CDR2 SMNVEV (reference sequence). CDR3 in DNA: TGTGCCAGCAGTGTCGACAGATACAACACTGAAGCTTTCTTT. Its protein product is CASSVDRYNTEAFF.

This chain uses TRBV29-1 with TRBJ2-1, with 13 bases matching TRBD2. Trimming removed 8 bases from V and 5 bases from J; junction bases left unmatched: 9. This CDR3 has 15 amino acids. Germline CDR1 SQVTM, CDR2 ANQGSEA. CDR3 DNA: TGCAGCCCAACCGGACTAGCGGGGGCGCACAATGAGCAGTTCTTC. It codes for CSPTGLAGAHNEQFF.

The chain joins TRBV13 to TRBJ2-5; D is possibly TRBD2 (6 bases). Germline CDR1 reads PRHDT; CDR2 reads FYEKMQ (reference sequence). With 0 bases removed from V and 2 bases from J, the gap between germline ends came to 10 bases. CDR3 size: 15 residues. Written as DNA, the CDR3 is TGTGCCAGCAGCTTAGGCGGGACTGCTCAAGAGACCCAGTACTTC. It encodes CASSLGGTAQETQYF. The whole variable domain, filled in from reference TRBV13 and TRBJ2-5, reads AAGVIQSPRHLIKEKRETATLKCYPIPRHDTVYWYQQGPGQDPQFLISFYEKMQSDKGSIPDRFSAQQFSDYHSELNMSSLELGDSALYFCASSLGGTAQETQYFGPGTRLLVL.

V and J are TRBV30 and TRBJ1-1, with 9 nucleotides matching TRBD1. The CDR3 consists of 15 residues. Germline CDR1 and CDR2: GTSNPN and SVGIG (reference sequence). V lost 0 bases, J lost 0 bases, and 2 bases stayed unmatched. CDR3 nucleotides: TGTGCCTGGAGTGTACAGGGGGCTATGAACACTGAAGCTTTCTTT. Translating it yields CAWSVQGAMNTEAFF.

As DNA, the CDR3 is TGTGCCTGGACCCAAAGGGAGGGGGTGGACTATGGCTACACCTTC. Amino acids: CAWTQREGVDYGYTF. The rearrangement joins TRBV30 to TRBJ1-2, with a possible D match to TRBD1 (6 bases). The CDR3 is made up of 15 amino acids. With 4 bases removed from V and 3 bases from J, the gap between germline ends came to 18 bases. From germline, CDR1 is GTSNPN and CDR2 SVGIG (reference sequence).

The J gene is TRBJ1-3, the V gene TRBV9, with D uncertain. Trimming pared 0 bases from V and 0 bases from J, leaving 10 bases between. Germline V CDR1 and CDR2: SGDLS, YYNGEE. This CDR3 spans 16 amino acids. As DNA, the CDR3 is TGTGCCAGCAGCGTAGGGCCGGGAAGCTCTGGAAACACCATATATTTT. Translation gives CASSVGPGSSGNTIYF.

The CDR3 DNA follows: TGCAGCGGGGCCCGGGACAGGGGGGATGGCTACACCTTC. Translation gives CSGARDRGDGYTF. This rearrangement joins TRBV29-1 to TRBJ1-2; 11 bases agree with TRBD1. J was trimmed by 6 bases and V by 7 bases; bases with no gene match: 7. The CDR3 is 13 residues long. Germline V CDR1 and CDR2: SQVTM, ANQGSEA.

The chain is built from TRBV3-1 and TRBJ1-6, with 11 bases matching TRBD1. This CDR3 has 15 residues. Germline loops: CDR1 LGHDT, CDR2 YNNKEL (reference sequence). J was trimmed by 10 bases and V by 5 bases; bases with no gene match: 7. In nucleotides, the CDR3 is TGTGCCAGCAGCGTCGGACAGGGGGCTTGGTCACCCCTCCACTTT. Translation gives CASSVGQGAWSPLHF.

The chain employs TRBV27 and TRBJ1-2; no firm D call. There are 13 residues in the CDR3. Trimming shortened V by 6 bases and J by 6 bases, and 14 bases separated the two germline ends. In germline, CDR1 is MNHEY, CDR2 SMNVEV (reference sequence). This CDR3 is CASSPVGFHGYTF. CDR3 coding DNA: TGTGCCAGCAGCCCCGTGGGGTTCCATGGCTACACCTTC.

The chain is built from TRBV7-9 and TRBJ2-1; D not resolved. This CDR3 is built from 12 residues. Germline loops: CDR1 SEHNR, CDR2 FQNEAQ (reference sequence). Deletions cut 7 bases from V and 6 bases from J, with 10 bases between. CDR3 protein: CASTFKFNEQFF. The CDR3 coding sequence is TGTGCCAGCACCTTTAAGTTCAATGAGCAGTTCTTC.

The CDR3 region is CASTSGAGELFF. The CDR3 nucleotides read TGTGCCAGCACTAGCGGGGCCGGGGAGCTGTTTTTT. V gene TRBV7-9 combines with J gene TRBJ2-2; TRBD2 agrees at 9 bases. This CDR3 has 12 amino acids. Germline V gene sequence: CDR1 SEHNR, CDR2 FQNEAQ (reference sequence). Unmatched junction bases numbered 0, after V lost 7 bases and J lost 6 bases.

The V and J genes are TRBV5-6 and TRBJ2-7, with 10 bases fitting TRBD1. Germline CDR1 is SGHDT and CDR2 is YYEEEE. V lost 4 bases, J lost 2 bases, and 6 bases stayed unmatched. This CDR3 is built from 15 residues. The CDR3 sequence: CASSPDRGNPYEQYF. In DNA, the CDR3 is TGTGCCAGCAGCCCGGACAGGGGGAACCCCTACGAGCAGTACTTC.

V is TRBV12-3 or TRBV12-4 and J is TRBJ1-1, with TRBD1 as a possible D gene (6 bases). Trimming shortened V by 4 bases and J by 10 bases, and 10 bases separated the two germline ends. The CDR3 contains 11 residues. CDR3: CASSYRDSAFF. DNA for the CDR3: TGTGCCAGCAGTTACAGGGATTCAGCTTTCTTT.

The chain joins TRBV2 to TRBJ2-7; D is possibly TRBD2 (6 bases). V was shortened by 6 bases and J by 3 bases, with 6 bases between the two germline ends. CDR1 SNHLY and CDR2 FYNNEI come from the germline V gene. CDR3 length: 11 amino acids. CDR3 protein: CASREGYEQYF. The CDR3 DNA follows: TGTGCCAGCAGGGAGGGCTACGAGCAGTACTTC.

The chain links TRBV21-1 to TRBJ1-5; the tabulated D call, TRBD1, remains unverified against the DNA. TRBV21-1 is a documented pseudogene. The CDR3 sequence is 17 residues long. Here the CDR3 DNA reads TGTGCCAGCAGCAAAGAACTGCAGGAGACAGGTAATCAGCCCCAGCATTTT. Translated, it gives CASSKELQETGNQPQHF.

The rearrangement links TRBV14 to TRBJ1-5, with a tentative D call TRBD1 (5 bases). The CDR3 sequence is 13 residues long. The germline V and J ends were trimmed by 8 bases and 6 bases, with 14 bases remaining between them. The germline V gene has CDR1 SGHDN and CDR2 FVKESK. CDR3 coding DNA: TGTGCCAGCCGGGGGAGGGTGACTCAGCCCCAGCATTTT. This sequence encodes CASRGRVTQPQHF.